The text below deals with one T cell receptor beta chain. CDR1 is SGDLS and CDR2 is YYNGEE in the germline V gene. Trimming shortened V by 4 bases and J by 5 bases, and 22 bases separated the two germline ends. The CDR3 runs 16 residues. The Seattle site enrolled patients during active infection and followed them longitudinally. In the study's own analysis: Reference gene primer amplification in the assay estimated nucleated cell counts. The repertoire was sequenced with immunoSEQ multiplex PCR; TCRdb's copy has only in-frame clones and lacks some. The V and J calls and clone size were taken over from that table, and D and trimming were inferred from the DNA. The repertoire holds roughly 400,000 clones, with approximately 87% as singletons. The sample belongs to a study of blood T cell repertoires in COVID-19. As for the study in general: Samples of COVID-19 (acute and convalescent) were obtained from the United States, Italy and Spain. The analysed material was cDNA or gDNA that came from T cells, B-cell-depleted T cells, or PBMCs.

Sequencing input: peripheral blood. This TCR derives from a woman in her fifties or sixties with COVID-19, enrolled during active disease. The chain carries TRBV9 and TRBJ2-7; tentatively, D is TRBD2 (6 bases). The CDR3 spells CASSSSGDRPFHEQYF. The CDR3 region has the DNA TGTGCCAGCAGCTCATCGGGAGACAGACCCTTCCACGAGCAGTACTTC.